The next 29 T cell receptor beta chains were all read from a single sample in a study of patients and donors after allogeneic stem cell transplantation. One entry per CDR3 protein, called by TCRdb with MiXCR from the RT-PCR reads. Of roughly 880,000 distinct CDR3 sequences listed, roughly 18% are singletons. What was sequenced was blood, either unsorted or a sorted T cell fraction (not recorded which). The receptor source for this set is a human donor who was either an allogeneic HSCT recipient or a stem cell or donor lymphocyte infusion donor (not recorded which). It is not recorded whose cells these are; they may come from a transplant donor.

This clonotype was recorded many times. The V call is TRBV12-3 or TRBV12-4, the J call TRBJ1-5; possible D gene TRBD1, 5 bases. V lost 5 bases to trimming and J lost 4 bases, with 15 bases between them. The CDR3 totals 15 residues. CDR3 protein: CASSLGTVGNQPQHF. In DNA, the CDR3 is TGTGCCAGCAGTCTGGGGACCGTGGGGAATCAGCCCCAGCATTTT.

V and J are TRBV11-2 and TRBJ2-5, with 7 bases matching TRBD1. This CDR3 has 15 residues. Per germline, CDR1 SGHAT and CDR2 FQNNGV. The junction had 5 bases not matched to a gene; V was cut back by 1 base and J by 3 bases. The CDR3 DNA sequence: TGTGCCAGCAGCTTAGCCGGGACAGTTAAAGAGACCCAGTACTTC. Its translation is CASSLAGTVKETQYF.

This clonotype was seen more than once but under ten times. This sequence joins TRBV6-1 and TRBJ1-6, with a possible D match to TRBD1 (5 bases). Germline CDR1 is MNHNS and CDR2 is SASEGT. This CDR3 region has 16 residues. V was trimmed by 2 bases and J by 4 bases, leaving 12 bases between them. CDR3 protein: CASSERGTKYNSPLHF. CDR3 DNA sequence: TGTGCCAGCAGTGAACGGGGGACGAAGTATAATTCACCCCTCCACTTT.

This clonotype was detected only a few times. The chain combines TRBV5-1 with TRBJ2-2; 10 bases map to TRBD1. In germline, CDR1 is SGHRS, CDR2 YFSETQ. Trimming removed 4 bases from V and 6 bases from J; junction bases left unmatched: 6. This CDR3 contains 15 residues. The CDR3 nucleotides read TGCGCCAGCAGCACCACCGGGACAGGGGCCGGGGAGCTGTTTTTT. The encoded protein is CASSTTGTGAGELFF.

The chain carries TRBV18 and TRBJ1-4; D possibly corresponds to TRBD1 (6 bases). The CDR3 length is 14 residues. Germline CDR1 is KGHSH and CDR2 is LQKENI. The V end lost 2 bases, the J end lost 8 bases, and 12 bases lay between the germline ends. The CDR3 DNA reads TGTGCCAGCTCACCAATCCAGGGGTCCGAAAAACTGTTTTTT. Protein sequence: CASSPIQGSEKLFF.

This chain joins TRBV5-4 and TRBJ1-1; D is unclear. The germline V and J ends were trimmed by 0 bases and 6 bases, with 12 bases remaining between them. CDR1 and CDR2 from the germline V gene are SGHNT and YYREEE (reference sequence). There are 14 residues in the CDR3. CDR3 sequence (DNA): TGTGCCAGCAGCTTGGGACCGGGAAGATCTGAAGCTTTCTTT. Protein sequence: CASSLGPGRSEAFF.

This clonotype was seen more than once but under ten times. V gene TRBV10-3 combines with J gene TRBJ2-7, with TRBD2 matching over 10 bases. J gave up 4 bases and V 4 bases, and 7 bases lay outside the gene matches. The CDR3 is 15 amino acids. The V gene's germline CDR1 is ENHRY and CDR2 SYGVKD. In nucleotides, the CDR3 is TGTGCCATCAGTGGGGCGGCTAGCGGGAGTTACGAGCAGTACTTC. This sequence encodes CAISGAASGSYEQYF.

The chain recombines TRBV27 with TRBJ1-3, with a weak D call TRBD1 (6 bases). Germline CDR1 and CDR2: MNHEY and SMNVEV (reference sequence). This CDR3 is 15 amino acids long. The V end lost 5 bases, the J end lost 8 bases, and 19 bases lay between the germline ends. CDR3 residues: CASSTKGGGRYTIYF. The CDR3 nucleotides are TGTGCCAGCAGTACCAAGGGCGGGGGCAGGTACACCATATATTTT.

The J gene is TRBJ1-5, the V gene TRBV18; D not certain. Germline V lookup: CDR1 KGHSH, CDR2 LQKENI. The CDR3 is made up of 13 amino acids. The V end was cut by 6 bases, the J end by 1 base, with 7 bases between. DNA of the CDR3: TGTGCCAGCTCGATGGACAGCAATCAGCCCCAGCATTTT. As protein: CASSMDSNQPQHF.

The chain is built from TRBV5-1 and TRBJ1-1, with 9 bases lining up with TRBD1. V was clipped by 4 bases and J by 4 bases; unmatched bases: 8. This CDR3 is 15 amino acids long. CDR1 SGHRS and CDR2 YFSETQ come from the germline V gene. For the CDR3, the DNA is TGCGCCAGCAGCCTCCGGGACAGGGCGGCCACTGAAGCTTTCTTT. Its protein is CASSLRDRAATEAFF.

Ten or more counts support this clonotype. A junction boundary mismatches the germline segment, possibly from a read error. J is TRBJ1-1 and V is TRBV7-3, with D maybe TRBD1 (6 bases). CDR1 SGHTA and CDR2 FQGTGA come from the germline V gene. The CDR3 contains 14 residues. In DNA form, the CDR3 reads TGCGCCAGCAGCTTGTCAGGGGCGAACACTGAAGCTTTCTTT. Translating it yields CASSLSGANTEAFF. Full variable domain (missing parts from reference TRBV7-3 and TRBJ1-1): GAGVSQTPSNKVTEKGKYVELRCDPISGHTALYWYRQSLGQGPEFLIYFQGTGAADDSGLPNDRFFAVRPEGSVSTLKIQRTERGDSAVYLCASSLSGANTEAFFGQGTRLTVV.

V gene TRBV5-1 combines with J gene TRBJ1-1; D uncertain. The germline V gene encodes CDR1 SGHRS and CDR2 YFSETQ. The CDR3 has 15 residues. V was clipped by 5 bases and J by 2 bases, with 16 bases between them. The chain's CDR3 is CASSPQARINTEAFF. CDR3 nucleotides: TGCGCCAGCAGTCCCCAGGCAAGGATTAACACTGAAGCTTTCTTT. The variable domain in full, with the rest retrieved from reference TRBV5-1 and TRBJ1-1, is KAGVTQTPRYLIKTRGQQVTLSCSPISGHRSVSWYQQTPGQGLQFLFEYFSETQRNKGNFPGRFSGRQFSNSRSEMNVSTLELGDSALYLCASSPQARINTEAFFGQGTRLTVV.

This clonotype was detected only a few times. The chain combines TRBV7-2 with TRBJ2-1; D not resolved. The CDR3 totals 13 residues. In germline, CDR1 is SGHTA, CDR2 FQGNSA. The V end lost 6 bases, the J end lost 6 bases, and 12 bases lay between the germline ends. The CDR3 DNA reads TGTGCCAGCAGACGAATTCAAGGCAATGAGCAGTTCTTC. Translation: CASRRIQGNEQFF.

V gene TRBV11-1 combines with J gene TRBJ2-5; 12 bases align to TRBD2. CDR1 is SGHAT, CDR2 FQDESV, per germline (reference sequence). V lost 3 bases to trimming and J lost 2 bases; unmatched junction nucleotides: 4. This CDR3 has 16 amino acids. The CDR3 reads CASSFEGTSGQETQYF. CDR3 sequence (DNA): TGTGCCAGCAGCTTCGAAGGGACTAGCGGGCAAGAGACCCAGTACTTC.

The rearrangement links TRBV5-1 to TRBJ2-1, with D possibly being TRBD2 (7 bases). The CDR3 covers 15 residues. Trimming took 7 bases from V and 0 from J, leaving 14 bases between them. Per the germline V gene, CDR1 is SGHRS and CDR2 is YFSETQ. The CDR3 DNA sequence: TGCGCCAGCGGGGGGGCGGGCCCCTCCTACAATGAGCAGTTCTTC. It translates to CASGGAGPSYNEQFF.

This clonotype was detected ten times or more. The CDR3 protein is CASSPLAGVTDTQYF. CDR3 nucleotides: TGTGCCAGCAGTCCACTAGCGGGAGTAACAGATACGCAGTATTTT. The rearrangement links TRBV6-1 to TRBJ2-3; 11 nucleotides align to TRBD2. The CDR3 runs 15 residues. V shed 5 bases and J 3 bases; nucleotides not matched to a gene: 4. Per the germline V gene, CDR1 is MNHNS and CDR2 is SASEGT.

The chain has TRBV5-1 and TRBJ2-2, with D unresolved. Trimming took off 3 bases at V and 6 bases at J, with 15 bases between the two ends. The CDR3 runs to 15 residues. Germline CDR1 is SGHRS and CDR2 is YFSETQ. CDR3 DNA: TGCGCCAGCAGCTCCCCAAAATTTATCTCCGGGGAGCTGTTTTTT. This codes for CASSSPKFISGELFF.

The chain carries TRBV15 and TRBJ1-4; D is unresolved. Deletions cut 1 base from V and 4 bases from J, with 7 bases between. The CDR3 is 14 amino acids. The germline V gene encodes CDR1 LNHNV and CDR2 YYDKDF (reference sequence). The CDR3 sequence: CATSRGGVNEKLFF. DNA of the CDR3: TGTGCCACCAGCAGAGGAGGAGTTAATGAAAAACTGTTTTTT.

This clonotype was counted between two and nine times. This chain links TRBV5-1 with TRBJ2-2, with 9 bases matching TRBD1. V was clipped by 2 bases and J by 1 base; unmatched bases: 3. Germline V lookup: CDR1 SGHRS, CDR2 YFSETQ. This CDR3 spans 16 amino acids. CDR3 region: CASSLQGARNTGELFF. Here the CDR3 DNA reads TGCGCCAGCAGCTTACAGGGGGCGCGGAACACCGGGGAGCTGTTTTTT.

This clonotype has more than one count but fewer than ten. The rearrangement links TRBV20-1 to TRBJ1-5; D perhaps matches TRBD1 (5 bases). This CDR3 region has 12 residues. Germline lookup yields CDR1 DFQATT and CDR2 SNEGSKA (reference sequence). Deletions cut 3 bases from V and 3 bases from J, with 6 bases between. The CDR3 protein is CSARDNNQPQHF. The CDR3 bases are TGCAGTGCTAGGGACAACAATCAGCCCCAGCATTTT.

The chain couples TRBV20-1 to TRBJ2-7; 9 bases map to TRBD1. The CDR3 runs to 13 residues. Looked up from germline, CDR1 is DFQATT and CDR2 is SNEGSKA (reference sequence). V shed 3 bases and J 2 bases; nucleotides not matched to a gene: 2. The CDR3 sequence: CSARGDRAYEQYF. The DNA of the CDR3 is TGCAGTGCTAGGGGGGACAGGGCCTACGAGCAGTACTTC.

The V gene is TRBV6-1, the J gene TRBJ2-1; 12 nucleotides line up with TRBD2. The CDR3 is 16 amino acids. Germline assignment: CDR1 MNHNS and CDR2 SASEGT. V trimming: 5 bases; J trimming: 10 bases; junction bases outside the gene matches: 12. CDR3 protein: CASSPMTSGSGGEQFF. CDR3 nucleotides: TGTGCCAGCAGTCCCATGACTAGCGGGAGTGGAGGAGAGCAGTTCTTC.

The chain is built from TRBV10-3 and TRBJ2-7; D possibly corresponds to TRBD1 (5 bases). Trimming stripped 8 bases from V and 2 bases from J, with 22 bases between. CDR1 is ENHRY, CDR2 SYGVKD, per germline. The CDR3 totals 16 residues. Here the CDR3 reads CAISKRMGPLAYEQYF. CDR3 sequence (DNA): TGTGCCATCTCAAAGAGGATGGGGCCACTGGCCTACGAGCAGTACTTC.

The chain is built from TRBV20-1 and TRBJ1-1; D gene ambiguous. Trimming took 0 bases from V and 4 from J, leaving 12 bases between them. This CDR3 region has 14 residues. Germline CDR1 DFQATT, CDR2 SNEGSKA (reference sequence). The CDR3 DNA reads TGCAGTGCTAGAGATCTGGGAGTTGGCACTGAAGCTTTCTTT. This encodes CSARDLGVGTEAFF.

The gene calls are TRBV3-1 and TRBJ2-1, with D possibly TRBD1 on 6 matching bases. V gave up 3 bases and J gave up 1 base, with 16 bases separating them. The CDR3 contains 17 residues. Germline V gene lookup returns CDR1 LGHDT and CDR2 YNNKEL (reference sequence). The CDR3 nucleotides read TGTGCCAGCAGCCATCCCCCCACCGGACAGTCCTACAATGAGCAGTTCTTC. The encoded protein is CASSHPPTGQSYNEQFF.

This clonotype has just a few counts. The chain is built from TRBV12-3 or TRBV12-4 and TRBJ1-1; no clear D. The CDR3 loop spans 14 amino acids. V lost 6 bases and J lost 1, with 12 bases in between. DNA for the CDR3: TGTGCCAGCAGGGATCGGTTACAGAACACTGAAGCTTTCTTT. Translating gives CASRDRLQNTEAFF.

This chain links TRBV6-1 with TRBJ1-1; tentative D call: TRBD1 (5 bases). Looked up from germline, CDR1 is MNHNS and CDR2 is SASEGT. V was pared by 10 bases and J by 1 base, with 16 bases between. The CDR3 sequence is 14 residues long. The CDR3 sequence: CATSIRDRNTEAFF. The CDR3 DNA sequence: TGTGCCACCTCTATTCGCGACAGGAACACTGAAGCTTTCTTT.

The chain combines TRBV20-1 with TRBJ2-5; 10 positions agree with TRBD1. J gave up 4 bases and V 5 bases, and 10 bases lay outside the gene matches. This CDR3 region has 15 residues. In germline, CDR1 is DFQATT, CDR2 SNEGSKA (reference sequence). The CDR3: CSALLDRGRGETQYF. CDR3 in DNA: TGCAGTGCTTTACTCGACAGGGGGCGAGGAGAGACCCAGTACTTC.

This clonotype was seen a handful of times. This chain connects TRBV4-3 to TRBJ2-7; D uncertain. The ends were cut back, 2 bases at V and 6 bases at J, with 11 bases in the middle. The CDR3 has 13 amino acids. CDR1 and CDR2 (germline): LGHNA, YSLEER. The CDR3 loop reads CASSQRPFSEQYF. CDR3 DNA sequence: TGCGCCAGCAGCCAAAGACCATTCTCCGAGCAGTACTTC.